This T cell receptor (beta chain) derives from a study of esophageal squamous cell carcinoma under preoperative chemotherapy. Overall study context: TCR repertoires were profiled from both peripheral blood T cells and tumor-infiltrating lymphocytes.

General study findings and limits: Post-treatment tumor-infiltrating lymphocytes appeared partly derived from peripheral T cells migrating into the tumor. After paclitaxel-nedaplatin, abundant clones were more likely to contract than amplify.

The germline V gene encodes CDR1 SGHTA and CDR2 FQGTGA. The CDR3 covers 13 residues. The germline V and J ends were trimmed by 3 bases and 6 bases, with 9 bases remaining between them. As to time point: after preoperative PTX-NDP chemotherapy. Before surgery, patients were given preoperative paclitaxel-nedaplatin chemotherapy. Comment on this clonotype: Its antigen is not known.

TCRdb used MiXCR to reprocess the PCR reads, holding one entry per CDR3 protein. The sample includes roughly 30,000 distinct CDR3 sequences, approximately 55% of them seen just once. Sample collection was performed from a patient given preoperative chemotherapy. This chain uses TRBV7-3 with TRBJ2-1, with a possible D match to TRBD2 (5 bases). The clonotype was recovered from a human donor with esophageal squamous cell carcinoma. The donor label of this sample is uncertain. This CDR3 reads CASSFQRGNEQFF. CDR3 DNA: TGTGCCAGCAGCTTCCAACGGGGCAATGAGCAGTTCTTC.